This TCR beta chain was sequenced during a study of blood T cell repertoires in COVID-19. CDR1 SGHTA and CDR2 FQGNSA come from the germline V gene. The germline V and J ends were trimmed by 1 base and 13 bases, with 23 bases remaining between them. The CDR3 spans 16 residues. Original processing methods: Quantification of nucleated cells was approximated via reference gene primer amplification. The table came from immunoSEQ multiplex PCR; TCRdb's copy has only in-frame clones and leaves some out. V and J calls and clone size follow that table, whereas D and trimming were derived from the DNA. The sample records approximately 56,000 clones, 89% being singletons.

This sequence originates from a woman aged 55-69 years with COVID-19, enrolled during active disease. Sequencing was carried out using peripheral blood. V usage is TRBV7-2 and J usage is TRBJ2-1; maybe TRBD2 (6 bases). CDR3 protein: CASSLGATRATRGQFF. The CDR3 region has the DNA TGTGCCAGCAGCTTAGGAGCGACTAGGGCTACGAGGGGACAGTTCTTC.